A single sample is the source of the 23 T cell receptor beta chains below, sequenced in a study of cytomegalovirus exposure and HLA in healthy donors. With 60 Vbeta and 13 Jbeta primers, the PCR was carried out. Produced via immunoSEQ multiplex PCR; TCRdb's table is partial and in-frame only. This table holds 150,000 to 200,000 clones, 65% to 85% found once. Specimen: PBMCs. The origin of the receptors is a man between 60 and 70 years old in good health and CMV-seronegative.

The chain combines TRBV9 with TRBJ2-5; 9 bases align to TRBD2. The length of the CDR3 is 17 residues. With 0 bases clipped from V and 1 base from J, the junction kept 7 bases outside the gene matches. Germline values: CDR1 SGDLS, CDR2 YYNGEE. The CDR3 nucleotides are TGTGCCAGCAGCGTAGGTGCGGCGGGGGGGATCCAAGAGACCCAGTACTTC. Its protein is CASSVGAAGGIQETQYF.

This rearrangement joins TRBV9 to TRBJ1-1; unclear D gene. Germline V gene sequence: CDR1 SGDLS, CDR2 YYNGEE. The CDR3 loop spans 13 amino acids. V was trimmed by 0 bases and J by 2 bases, leaving 5 bases between them. CDR3 nucleotides: TGTGCCAGCAGCGTAGGTAAAAACACTGAAGCTTTCTTT. Its protein product is CASSVGKNTEAFF.

This clone appeared once. The V gene is TRBV9, the J gene TRBJ1-5; TRBD1 might be the D (5 bases). The V and J ends lost 0 bases and 2 bases respectively, with 9 bases between them. CDR1 is SGDLS and CDR2 is YYNGEE in the germline V gene. This CDR3 comprises 15 residues. The CDR3 protein is CASSVGGTGNQPQHF. In DNA, the CDR3 is TGTGCCAGCAGCGTAGGGGGGACTGGCAATCAGCCCCAGCATTTT.

The V and J genes are TRBV5-8 and TRBJ2-1, with TRBD1 matching over 9 bases. The J segment lost 8 bases and the V segment lost 0 bases, leaving 9 bases of the junction unmatched. Germline V gene sequence: CDR1 SGHTS, CDR2 YDEGEE. The CDR3 has 16 residues. CDR3 DNA: TGTGCCAGCAGCTTGGCCGGGACAGGGTCCGGGGATGAGCAGTTCTTC. It specifies CASSLAGTGSGDEQFF.

The V call is TRBV28, the J call TRBJ1-1, with D possibly TRBD1 on 6 matching bases. The germline V gene has CDR1 MDHEN and CDR2 SYDVKM. V shed 2 bases and J shed 11 bases, with 9 bases lying between them. The CDR3 is 11 residues long. This CDR3 reads CASSLTGIAFF. For the CDR3, the DNA is TGTGCCAGCAGTTTAACAGGGATCGCTTTCTTT.

The V and J genes are TRBV4-2 and TRBJ2-7; TRBD2 agrees at 10 bases. V lost 3 bases, J lost 7 bases, and 9 bases stayed unmatched. CDR3 size: 15 residues. Germline-derived CDR1 and CDR2 are LGHNA and YNFKEQ. This chain's CDR3 is CASSHVSGGVGEQYF. The CDR3 DNA sequence: TGTGCCAGCAGCCACGTGAGCGGGGGGGTAGGGGAGCAGTACTTC.

This chain links TRBV5-1 with TRBJ2-3; 13 bases line up with TRBD2. Trimming at V came to 5 bases and at J to 1 base, leaving 4 bases not matched to a gene. The V gene's germline CDR1 is SGHRS and CDR2 YFSETQ. The CDR3 contains 16 residues. CDR3 protein: CASSWTSGGRTDTQYF. In DNA, the CDR3 is TGCGCCAGCAGTTGGACTAGCGGGGGCCGCACAGATACGCAGTATTTT.

The chain recombines TRBV27 with TRBJ2-7; D remains ambiguous. The ends were cut back, 3 bases at V and 2 bases at J, with 14 bases in the middle. The CDR3 is 15 residues long. The germline gives CDR1 MNHEY, CDR2 SMNVEV (reference sequence). CDR3 nucleotide sequence: TGTGCCAGCAGTTTGGCGACAAACATTCCCTACGAGCAGTACTTC. It translates to CASSLATNIPYEQYF.

On this clone itself: One junction end disagrees with the germline gene, perhaps due to a read error. V and J are TRBV30 and TRBJ1-5; unclear D gene. Germline CDR1 GTSNPN, CDR2 SVGIG (reference sequence). CDR3 length equals 14 residues. The CDR3, as DNA: TGTGCCTGGAGTGTAGTCGGGGTCGGGCAGCCCCAGAATTTT. Its protein is CAWSVVGVGQPQNF.

The chain couples TRBV29-1 to TRBJ1-5; 7 bases are shared with TRBD1. J lost 5 bases, V lost 5 bases, and 6 bases had no gene match. Germline V CDR1 and CDR2: SQVTM, ANQGSEA. The CDR3 has 13 residues. This chain's CDR3 is CSVKGTVDQPQHF. Here the CDR3 DNA reads TGCAGCGTTAAAGGGACAGTAGATCAGCCCCAGCATTTT.

The chain links TRBV5-8 to TRBJ2-7; possible D gene TRBD1, 6 bases. Trimming pared 5 bases from V and 2 bases from J, leaving 14 bases between. The germline gives CDR1 SGHTS, CDR2 YDEGEE. The CDR3 is 14 amino acids. The CDR3 region has the DNA TGTGCCAGCAGGACCAGGACAGCTACCTACGAGCAGTACTTC. Amino acids: CASRTRTATYEQYF.

The chain combines TRBV7-8 with TRBJ2-7; possibly TRBD1 for D (5 bases). The V gene lost 0 bases and the J gene lost 3 bases, with 15 bases spanning the gap. The CDR3 totals 16 residues. CDR1 and CDR2 from the germline V gene are SGHVS and FQNEAQ. The CDR3 sequence: CASSLAGTGPYYEQYF. CDR3 in DNA: TGTGCCAGCAGCTTAGCCGGTACAGGACCATACTACGAGCAGTACTTC.

This clone showed up just a few times. V is TRBV5-5 and J is TRBJ1-4; 9 bases line up with TRBD1. The junction had 6 bases not matched to a gene; V was cut back by 2 bases and J by 10 bases. Per the germline V gene, CDR1 is SGHKS and CDR2 is YYEKEE (reference sequence). The CDR3 covers 14 residues. In DNA form, the CDR3 reads TGTGCCAGCAGCTTCGGGACAGGGAACGGAAAACTGTTTTTT. This gives the protein CASSFGTGNGKLFF. Full variable domain (rest looked up from reference TRBV5-5 and TRBJ1-4): DAGVTQSPTHLIKTRGQQVTLRCSPISGHKSVSWYQQVLGQGPQFIFQYYEKEERGRGNFPDRFSARQFPNYSSELNVNALLLGDSALYLCASSFGTGNGKLFFGSGTQLSVL.

V and J are TRBV5-1 and TRBJ2-5; possibly TRBD1 for D (6 bases). The germline V gene encodes CDR1 SGHRS and CDR2 YFSETQ. The V and J ends lost 0 bases and 4 bases respectively, with 10 bases between them. CDR3 length equals 14 residues. CDR3 nucleotides: TGCGCCAGCAGCTTGGATGCAGGGGTAGAGACCCAGTACTTC. Amino acids: CASSLDAGVETQYF.

Only one count was recorded for this clone. The chain has TRBV6-1 and TRBJ2-5; weak D call: TRBD2 (5 bases). Deletions cut 6 bases from V and 1 base from J, with 12 bases between. The CDR3 extends over 14 amino acids. Germline loops: CDR1 MNHNS, CDR2 SASEGT. As DNA, the CDR3 is TGTGCCAGCAGCACGGTTGCGGGCCAAGAGACCCAGTACTTC. Its protein product is CASSTVAGQETQYF.

The rearrangement uses TRBV11-2 and TRBJ1-1, with D uncertain. Germline values: CDR1 SGHAT, CDR2 FQNNGV. CDR3 length equals 13 residues. Trimming cost V 5 bases and J 0 bases, with 7 bases left between them. The CDR3: CASSLGMNTEAFF. CDR3 nucleotides: TGTGCCAGCAGCCTCGGGATGAACACTGAAGCTTTCTTT.

Only one count was recorded for this clone. This chain joins TRBV4-3 and TRBJ1-1, with a weak D call TRBD1 (6 bases). Between the trimmed V and J ends, which lost 0 bases and 4 bases, there was a span of 15 bases. Germline V gene data show CDR1 as LGHNA and CDR2 as YSLEER. The CDR3 contains 16 residues. DNA of the CDR3: TGCGCCAGCAGCCAAGATCCCAGGGGCATGAGCACTGAAGCTTTCTTT. Translated, it gives CASSQDPRGMSTEAFF.

A few counts support this clone. This chain uses TRBV10-1 with TRBJ2-5; possible D gene TRBD1, 5 bases. V was cut by 4 bases and J by 0 bases, with 6 bases left in between. This CDR3 contains 13 residues. From germline, CDR1 is WNHNN and CDR2 SYGVQD (reference sequence). CDR3 nucleotide sequence: TGCGCCAGCAGTGGACAGTACCAAGAGACCCAGTACTTC. Translated: CASSGQYQETQYF.

The chain joins TRBV7-9 to TRBJ1-2; 7 bases fit TRBD1. The CDR3 covers 14 residues. In germline, CDR1 is SEHNR, CDR2 FQNEAQ (reference sequence). V shed 5 bases and J 4 bases; nucleotides not matched to a gene: 7. Written as DNA, the CDR3 is TGTGCCAGCAGCAACGGACAGGCTCTCTATGGCTACACCTTC. This encodes CASSNGQALYGYTF.

This clone was observed a few times. This chain joins TRBV25-1 and TRBJ2-7; maybe TRBD1 (6 bases). Trimming shortened V by 3 bases and J by 5 bases, and 20 bases separated the two germline ends. The CDR3 covers 16 residues. Per the germline V gene, CDR1 is MGHDK and CDR2 is SYGVNS. CDR3 in amino acids: CASSETRLQGSNEQYF. CDR3 DNA: TGTGCCAGCAGTGAGACCCGCCTACAGGGTTCCAACGAGCAGTACTTC.

The J gene is TRBJ2-3, the V gene TRBV6-1, with D unresolved. Deletions cut 10 bases from V and 2 bases from J, with 10 bases between. This CDR3 region has 12 residues. Germline CDR1 MNHNS, CDR2 SASEGT. Here the CDR3 reads CATGFYTDTQYF. The CDR3 DNA follows: TGTGCCACCGGTTTTTACACAGATACGCAGTATTTT.

This clone was counted a few times. The chain combines TRBV25-1 with TRBJ1-3; tentatively, D is TRBD1 (5 bases). CDR1 and CDR2 from the germline V gene are MGHDK and SYGVNS. The CDR3 length is 17 residues. Between the trimmed V and J ends, which lost 7 bases and 0 bases, there was a span of 19 bases. The CDR3 loop reads CASIPRGGLSSGNTIYF. CDR3 coding DNA: TGTGCCAGCATCCCGCGTGGGGGACTTAGCTCTGGAAACACCATATATTTT.

The rearrangement uses TRBV6-1 and TRBJ2-1; possibly TRBD1 for D (6 bases). The CDR3 runs to 15 residues. Germline lookup yields CDR1 MNHNS and CDR2 SASEGT. Trimming removed 5 bases from V and 6 bases from J, with 17 bases in between. CDR3 in amino acids: CASSLIVQGFNEQFF. CDR3 coding DNA: TGTGCCAGCAGTCTGATTGTACAGGGCTTCAATGAGCAGTTCTTC.